This is a list of T cell receptor beta chains from one sample in a study of OX40 agonist ivuxolimab in advanced cancers. Using immunoSEQ multiplex PCR, the repertoire was profiled, and TCRdb retains in-frame clones only, with some absent. The table records 55,000 to 80,000 clones, roughly 89% of them present only once. The source material was CD4+ or CD8+ T cells sorted from blood, sampled in a trial of the OX40 agonist ivuxolimab. These receptors were taken from an adult with an advanced solid tumor such as melanoma, head and neck, liver or kidney cancer. Both conserved end residues are part of each CDR3. The D gene is left open where the match is weak. Size is omitted from some rows. Given values are once, few, many or a class for expanded clones.

j_gene	v_gene	abundance	d_gene	CDR3nt	CDR3aa
TRBJ2-1	TRBV7-2	NA	TRBD2	TGTGCCAGCAGCTTAGACGCGGGGGGCCTCTACAATGAGCAGTTCTTC	CASSLDAGGLYNEQFF
TRBJ2-5	TRBV27	once	NA	TGTGCCAGCAGTTTATCGAGTATGGCAGGCCAAGAGACCCAGTACTTC	CASSLSSMAGQETQYF
TRBJ2-1	TRBV7-9	NA	TRBD1	TGTGCCAGCAGCCCCCGAGGGACAGGGGCCTACAATGAGCAGTTCTTC	CASSPRGTGAYNEQFF
TRBJ1-1	TRBV19	few	NA	TGTGCCAGTAGAATAGGGTCGCTCGCTGAAGCTTTCTTT	CASRIGSLAEAFF
TRBJ2-3	TRBV7-6	few	NA	TGTGCCAGCAGCTTATGGGGGACAGATACGCAGTATTTT	CASSLWGTDTQYF
TRBJ1-4	TRBV6-1	NA	NA	TGTGCCAGCACCTGGACGGGGGGCCGGGATGAAAAACTGTTTTTT	CASTWTGGRDEKLFF
TRBJ2-7	TRBV25-1	NA	NA	TGTGCCAGCAGTATGATAGGACAGACCTACGAGCAGTACTTC	CASSMIGQTYEQYF
TRBJ2-2	TRBV9	NA	TRBD2	TGTGCCAGCAGCGGAGCGGGAGCGAACACCGGGGAGCTGTTTTTT	CASSGAGANTGELFF
TRBJ2-7	TRBV27	few	TRBD2	TGTGCCAGCAGTTCGAAGCGGGAGGGAGGCTACGAGCAGTACTTC	CASSSKREGGYEQYF
TRBJ2-2	TRBV5-3	NA	NA	TGTGCCAGAAGCTTAACACAGGGTAACACCGGGGAGCTGTTTTTT	CARSLTQGNTGELFF
TRBJ2-3	TRBV7-3	once	TRBD2	TGTGCCAGCTCTAGCGGGAGTCCAGATACGCAGTATTTT	CASSSGSPDTQYF
TRBJ1-5	TRBV19	few	TRBD1	TGTGCCAGTAGTATTTTGGACAGGGATCAGCCCCAGCATTTT	CASSILDRDQPQHF
TRBJ2-3	TRBV6-4	NA	TRBD2	TGTGCCAGCAGTGACTCCCCTTCTACTAGCGGGAGACTCCCAGATACGCAGTATTTT	CASSDSPSTSGRLPDTQYF
TRBJ2-7	TRBV27	NA	NA	TGTGCCAGCAGTCGAGGGGACGAGCAGTACTTC	CASSRGDEQYF
TRBJ2-7	TRBV7-3	NA	TRBD1	TGTGCCAGCAGCTTAGGCAGGGGGTCCCACGAGCAGTACTTC	CASSLGRGSHEQYF
TRBJ2-1	TRBV4-2	NA	NA	TGTGCCAGCAGCCCTACGACGGGATATGAGCAGTTCTTC	CASSPTTGYEQFF
TRBJ2-7	TRBV25-1	NA	NA	TGTGCCAGCAGTGTCCCCGAGGGAGGGACAGTTTATCCAGAGCAGTACTTC	CASSVPEGGTVYPEQYF
TRBJ1-5	TRBV19	NA	NA	TGTGCCAGTAAAGGCCGGGAGGGGCAGCCCCAGCATTTT	CASKGREGQPQHF
TRBJ2-3	TRBV19	once	TRBD2	TGTGCCAGTAGTGCCGGACTAGCGGTGGGGACAGATACGCAGTATTTT	CASSAGLAVGTDTQYF
TRBJ2-1	TRBV28	NA	NA	TGTGCCAGCAGTTTTGGGGGAGCTGGGGGACCCTCCAATGAGCAGTTCTTC	CASSFGGAGGPSNEQFF
TRBJ2-7	TRBV29-1	NA	NA	TGCAGCGCGTCCTGGGGCCAAAGCTACGAGCAGTACTTC	CSASWGQSYEQYF
TRBJ2-7	TRBV27	few	NA	TGTGCCAGCAGTTTCCGGGACTCCACCTACGAGCAGTACTTC	CASSFRDSTYEQYF
TRBJ2-7	TRBV27	NA	NA	TGTGCCAGCAGTCAGGGGAACGAGCAGTACTTC	CASSQGNEQYF